This TCR beta chain was captured in a study of neurological immune-mediated disorders. Study outcomes and limitations: Subjects shared no identical expanded-clone CDR3 amino acid sequences, suggesting private TCR-beta repertoires in all groups.

Germline-derived CDR1 and CDR2 are SEHNR and FQNEAQ (reference sequence). The CDR3 contains 18 residues. The V and J ends lost 4 bases and 3 bases respectively, with 23 bases between them. Individuals who volunteered at a blood bank located in Maryland, USA, made up the group of healthy controls. The sorted libraries started from 850,000 to 1,000,000 CD4+ or CD8+ T cells. Each TCR transcript was tagged with a 10-nucleotide random UMI during 5'RACE. In TCRdb, the 5' RACE reads were re-called with MiXCR into one record per CDR3 protein. Of 20,000 to 25,000 distinct CDR3 sequences listed, 5% to 7% are singletons. This clonotype occurred many times. What it recognizes is unknown.

This rearrangement joins TRBV7-9 to TRBJ2-3, with D perhaps being TRBD1 or TRBD2 (5 bases each). The TCR comes from a man between 18 and 35 years old in good health. The material sequenced was CD8+ T cells from blood. CDR3 DNA: TGTGCCAGCAGCTGGCCCACGGGGCCCGGGCCCGGAACAGATACGCAGTATTTT. It encodes CASSWPTGPGPGTDTQYF. The whole variable domain, remainder taken from reference TRBV7-9 and TRBJ2-3, is DTGVSQNPRHKITKRGQNVTFRCDPISEHNRLYWYRQTLGQGPEFLTYFQNEAQLEKSRLLSDRFSAERPKGSFSTLEIQRTEQGDSAMYLCASSWPTGPGPGTDTQYFGPGTRLTVL.